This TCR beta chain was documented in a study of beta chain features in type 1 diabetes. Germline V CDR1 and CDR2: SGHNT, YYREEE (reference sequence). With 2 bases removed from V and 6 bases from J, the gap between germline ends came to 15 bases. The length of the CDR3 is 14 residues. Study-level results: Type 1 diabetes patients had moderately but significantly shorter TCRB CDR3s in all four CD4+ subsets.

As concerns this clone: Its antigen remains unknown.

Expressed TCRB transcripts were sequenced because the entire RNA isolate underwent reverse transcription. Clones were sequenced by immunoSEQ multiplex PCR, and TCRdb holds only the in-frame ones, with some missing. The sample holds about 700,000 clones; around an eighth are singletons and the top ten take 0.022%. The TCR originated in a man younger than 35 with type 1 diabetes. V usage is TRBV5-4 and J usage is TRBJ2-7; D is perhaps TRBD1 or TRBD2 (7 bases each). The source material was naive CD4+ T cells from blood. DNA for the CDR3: TGTGCCAGCAGCTTCCAGGGGGGGTATCTCGAGCAGTACTTC. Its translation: CASSFQGGYLEQYF.